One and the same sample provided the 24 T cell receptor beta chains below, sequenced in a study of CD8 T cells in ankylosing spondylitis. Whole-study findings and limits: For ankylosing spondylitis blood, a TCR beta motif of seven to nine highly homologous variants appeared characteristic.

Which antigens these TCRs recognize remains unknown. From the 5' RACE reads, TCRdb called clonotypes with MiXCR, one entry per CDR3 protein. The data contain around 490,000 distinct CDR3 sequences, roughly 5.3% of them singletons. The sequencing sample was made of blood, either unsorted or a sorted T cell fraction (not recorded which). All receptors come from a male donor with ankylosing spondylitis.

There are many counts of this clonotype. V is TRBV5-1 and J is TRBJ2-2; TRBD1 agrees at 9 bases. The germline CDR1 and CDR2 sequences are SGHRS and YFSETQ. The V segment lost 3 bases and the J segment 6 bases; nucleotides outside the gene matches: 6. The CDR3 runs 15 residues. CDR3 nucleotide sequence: TGCGCCAGCAGCTCCGGGACAGGGAAGGCCGGGGAGCTGTTTTTT. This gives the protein CASSSGTGKAGELFF.

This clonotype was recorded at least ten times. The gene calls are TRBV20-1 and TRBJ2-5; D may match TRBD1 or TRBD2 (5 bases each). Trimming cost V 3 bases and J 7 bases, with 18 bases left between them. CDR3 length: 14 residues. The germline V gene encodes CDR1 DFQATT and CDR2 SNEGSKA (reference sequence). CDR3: CSASLPGPPRTQYF. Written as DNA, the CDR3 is TGCAGTGCTAGTTTGCCGGGACCACCGAGGACCCAGTACTTC.

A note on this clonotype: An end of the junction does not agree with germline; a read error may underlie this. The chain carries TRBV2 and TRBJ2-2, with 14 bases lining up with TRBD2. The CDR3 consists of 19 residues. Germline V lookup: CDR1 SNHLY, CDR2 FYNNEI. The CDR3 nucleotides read TGTGCCATCAGTTCCGGGACTAGCGGGAGTAAGTGGAACACCGGGGAGCTGTTTTTT. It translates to CAISSGTSGSKWNTGELFF.

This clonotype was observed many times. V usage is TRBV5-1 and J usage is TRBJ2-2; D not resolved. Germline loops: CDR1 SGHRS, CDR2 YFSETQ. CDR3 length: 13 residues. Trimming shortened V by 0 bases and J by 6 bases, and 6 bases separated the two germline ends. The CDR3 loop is CASSLGQSGELFF. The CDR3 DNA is TGCGCCAGCAGCTTGGGACAATCCGGGGAGCTGTTTTTT. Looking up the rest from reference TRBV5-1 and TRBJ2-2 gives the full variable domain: KAGVTQTPRYLIKTRGQQVTLSCSPISGHRSVSWYQQTPGQGLQFLFEYFSETQRNKGNFPGRFSGRQFSNSRSEMNVSTLELGDSALYLCASSLGQSGELFFGEGSRLTVL.

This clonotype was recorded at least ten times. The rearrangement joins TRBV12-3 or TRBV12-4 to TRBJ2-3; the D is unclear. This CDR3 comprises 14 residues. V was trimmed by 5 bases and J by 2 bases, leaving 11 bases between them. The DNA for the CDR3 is TGTGCCAGCAGTCCACGACACAACACAGATACGCAGTATTTT. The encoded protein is CASSPRHNTDTQYF.

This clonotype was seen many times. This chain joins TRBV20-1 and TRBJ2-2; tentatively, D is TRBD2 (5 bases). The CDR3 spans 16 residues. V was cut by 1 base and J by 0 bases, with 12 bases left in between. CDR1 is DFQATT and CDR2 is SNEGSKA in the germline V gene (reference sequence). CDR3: CSARALNGANTGELFF. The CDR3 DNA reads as TGCAGTGCTAGAGCCCTCAACGGGGCGAACACCGGGGAGCTGTTTTTT.

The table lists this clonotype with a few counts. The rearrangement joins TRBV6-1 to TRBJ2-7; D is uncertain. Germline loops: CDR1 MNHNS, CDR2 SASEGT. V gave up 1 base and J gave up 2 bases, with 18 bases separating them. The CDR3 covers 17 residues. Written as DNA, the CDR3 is TGTGCCAGCAGTGAAGGGGTTCGGGCCAGCTTCACCTACGAGCAGTACTTC. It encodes CASSEGVRASFTYEQYF.

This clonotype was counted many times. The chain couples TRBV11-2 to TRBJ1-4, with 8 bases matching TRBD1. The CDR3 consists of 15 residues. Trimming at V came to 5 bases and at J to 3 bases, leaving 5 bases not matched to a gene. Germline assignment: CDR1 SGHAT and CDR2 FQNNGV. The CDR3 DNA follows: TGTGCCAGCAGCCGCAGGGGGCTGCCTAATGAAAAACTGTTTTTT. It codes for CASSRRGLPNEKLFF.

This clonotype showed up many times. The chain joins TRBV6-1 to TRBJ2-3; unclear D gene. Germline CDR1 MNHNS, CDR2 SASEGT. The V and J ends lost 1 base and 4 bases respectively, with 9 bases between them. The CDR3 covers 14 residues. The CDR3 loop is CASSEDPGSDTQYF. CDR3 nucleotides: TGTGCCAGCAGTGAAGATCCGGGTTCAGATACGCAGTATTTT.

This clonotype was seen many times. The CDR3, as DNA: TGCGCCAGCAGCTTGGATGGGGACTTGCGAACTTACGAGCAGTACTTC. Translation gives CASSLDGDLRTYEQYF. The chain is built from TRBV5-1 and TRBJ2-7; D might be TRBD2 (6 bases). Germline-derived CDR1 and CDR2 are SGHRS and YFSETQ. CDR3 length: 16 residues. The V end was cut by 0 bases, the J end by 4 bases, with 17 bases between.

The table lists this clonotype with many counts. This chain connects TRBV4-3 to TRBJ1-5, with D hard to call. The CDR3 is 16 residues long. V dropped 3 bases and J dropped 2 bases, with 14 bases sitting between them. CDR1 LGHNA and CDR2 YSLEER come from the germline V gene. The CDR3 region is CASSQGLGRRNQPQHF. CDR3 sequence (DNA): TGCGCCAGCAGCCAGGGCCTAGGCAGGCGCAATCAGCCCCAGCATTTT.

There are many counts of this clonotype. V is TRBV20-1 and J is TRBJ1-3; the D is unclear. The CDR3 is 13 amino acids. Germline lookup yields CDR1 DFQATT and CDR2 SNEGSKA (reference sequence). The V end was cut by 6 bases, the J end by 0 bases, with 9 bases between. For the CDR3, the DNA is TGCAGTGCCCCCAGACGCTCTGGAAACACCATATATTTT. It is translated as CSAPRRSGNTIYF.

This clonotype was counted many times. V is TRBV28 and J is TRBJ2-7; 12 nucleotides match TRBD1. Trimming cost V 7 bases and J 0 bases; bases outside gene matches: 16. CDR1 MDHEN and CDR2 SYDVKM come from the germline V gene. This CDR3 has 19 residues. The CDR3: CASIRGTRDRGPSSYEQYF. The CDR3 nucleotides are TGTGCCAGCATTCGAGGGACCCGGGACAGGGGGCCCAGCTCCTACGAGCAGTACTTC.

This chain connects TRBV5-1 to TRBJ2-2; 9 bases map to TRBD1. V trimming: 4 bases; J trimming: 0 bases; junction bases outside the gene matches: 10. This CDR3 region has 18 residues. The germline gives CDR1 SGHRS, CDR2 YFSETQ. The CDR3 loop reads CASSLGQGGLSNTGELFF. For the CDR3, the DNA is TGCGCCAGCAGCCTGGGACAGGGAGGCCTCTCGAACACCGGGGAGCTGTTTTTT.

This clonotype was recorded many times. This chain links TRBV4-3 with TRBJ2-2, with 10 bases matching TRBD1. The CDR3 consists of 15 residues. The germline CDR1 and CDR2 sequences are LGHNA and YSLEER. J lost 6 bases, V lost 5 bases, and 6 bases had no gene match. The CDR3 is CASSAGTGDAGELFF. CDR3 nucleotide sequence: TGCGCCAGCAGCGCGGGGACAGGGGACGCCGGGGAGCTGTTTTTT.

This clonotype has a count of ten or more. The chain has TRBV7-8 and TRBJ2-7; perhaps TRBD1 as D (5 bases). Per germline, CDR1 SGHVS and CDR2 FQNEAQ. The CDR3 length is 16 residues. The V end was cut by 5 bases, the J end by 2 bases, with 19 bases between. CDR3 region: CASSPMYRTRTYEQYF. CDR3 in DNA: TGTGCCAGCAGCCCAATGTACAGGACCCGAACCTACGAGCAGTACTTC. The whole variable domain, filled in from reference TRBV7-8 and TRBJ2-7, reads GAGVSQSPRYKVAKRGQDVALRCDPISGHVSLFWYQQALGQGPEFLTYFQNEAQLDKSGLPSDRFFAERPEGSVSTLKIQRTQQEDSAVYLCASSPMYRTRTYEQYFGPGTRLTVT.

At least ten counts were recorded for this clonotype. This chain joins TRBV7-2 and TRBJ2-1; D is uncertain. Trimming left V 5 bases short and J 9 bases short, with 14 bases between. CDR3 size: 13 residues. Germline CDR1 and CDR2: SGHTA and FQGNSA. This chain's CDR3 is CASSLLPEGEQFF. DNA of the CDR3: TGTGCCAGCAGCCTACTGCCCGAAGGTGAGCAGTTCTTC.

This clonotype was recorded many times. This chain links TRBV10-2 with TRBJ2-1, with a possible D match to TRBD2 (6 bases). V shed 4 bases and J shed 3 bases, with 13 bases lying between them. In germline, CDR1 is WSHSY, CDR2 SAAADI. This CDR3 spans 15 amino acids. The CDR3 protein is CASSALAALYNEQFF. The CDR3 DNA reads TGCGCCAGCAGTGCGTTAGCGGCTCTCTACAATGAGCAGTTCTTC.

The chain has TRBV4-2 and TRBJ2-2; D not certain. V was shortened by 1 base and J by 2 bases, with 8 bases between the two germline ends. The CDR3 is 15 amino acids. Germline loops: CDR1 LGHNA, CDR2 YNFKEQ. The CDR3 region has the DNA TGTGCCAGCAGCCAAGTAGTGGGAAACACCGGGGAGCTGTTTTTT. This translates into CASSQVVGNTGELFF.

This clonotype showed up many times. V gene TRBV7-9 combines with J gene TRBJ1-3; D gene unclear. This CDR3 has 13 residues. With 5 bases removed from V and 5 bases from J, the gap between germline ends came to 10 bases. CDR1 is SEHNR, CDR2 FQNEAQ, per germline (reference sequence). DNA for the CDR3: TGTGCCAGCAGCCCCTATCCAAGAAACACCATATATTTT. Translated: CASSPYPRNTIYF. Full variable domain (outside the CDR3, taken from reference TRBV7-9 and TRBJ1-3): DTGVSQNPRHKITKRGQNVTFRCDPISEHNRLYWYRQTLGQGPEFLTYFQNEAQLEKSRLLSDRFSAERPKGSFSTLEIQRTEQGDSAMYLCASSPYPRNTIYFGEGSWLTVV.

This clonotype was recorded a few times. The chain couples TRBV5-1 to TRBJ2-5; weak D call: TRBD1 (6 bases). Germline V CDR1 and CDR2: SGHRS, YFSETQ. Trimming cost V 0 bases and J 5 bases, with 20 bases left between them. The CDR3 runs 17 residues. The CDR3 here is CASSLVARGAAGETQYF. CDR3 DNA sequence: TGCGCCAGCAGCTTGGTGGCCAGGGGCGCCGCCGGGGAGACCCAGTACTTC.

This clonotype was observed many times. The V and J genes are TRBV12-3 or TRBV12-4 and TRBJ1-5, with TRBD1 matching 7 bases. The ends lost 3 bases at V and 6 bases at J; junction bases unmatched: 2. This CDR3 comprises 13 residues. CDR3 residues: CASSFRDSQPQHF. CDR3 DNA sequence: TGTGCCAGCAGTTTCCGGGACAGTCAGCCCCAGCATTTT.

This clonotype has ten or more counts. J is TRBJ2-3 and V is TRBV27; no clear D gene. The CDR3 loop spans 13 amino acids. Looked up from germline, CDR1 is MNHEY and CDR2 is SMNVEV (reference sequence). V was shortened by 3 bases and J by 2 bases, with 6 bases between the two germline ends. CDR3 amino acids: CASSFIFTDTQYF. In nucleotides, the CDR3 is TGTGCCAGCAGTTTCATATTCACAGATACGCAGTATTTT.

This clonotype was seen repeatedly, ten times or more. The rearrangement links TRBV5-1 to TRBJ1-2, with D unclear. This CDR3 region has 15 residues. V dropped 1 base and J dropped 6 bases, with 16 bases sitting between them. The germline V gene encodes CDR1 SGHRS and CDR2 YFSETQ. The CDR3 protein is CASSLSPLLRNGYTF. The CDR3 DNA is TGCGCCAGCAGCTTGTCACCCCTTCTCCGGAATGGCTACACCTTC. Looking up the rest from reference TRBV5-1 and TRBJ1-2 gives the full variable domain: KAGVTQTPRYLIKTRGQQVTLSCSPISGHRSVSWYQQTPGQGLQFLFEYFSETQRNKGNFPGRFSGRQFSNSRSEMNVSTLELGDSALYLCASSLSPLLRNGYTFGSGTRLTVV.